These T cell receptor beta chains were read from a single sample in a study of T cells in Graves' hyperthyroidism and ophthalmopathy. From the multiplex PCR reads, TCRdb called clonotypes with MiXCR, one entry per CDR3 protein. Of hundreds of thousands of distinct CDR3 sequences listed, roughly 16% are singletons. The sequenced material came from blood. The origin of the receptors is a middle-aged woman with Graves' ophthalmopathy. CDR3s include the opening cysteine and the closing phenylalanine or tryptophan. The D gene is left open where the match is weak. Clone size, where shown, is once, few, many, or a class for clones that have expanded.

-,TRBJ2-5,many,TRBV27,CASRSYPLQETQYF,TGTGCCAGCAGGTCGTACCCCCTCCAAGAGACCCAGTACTTC
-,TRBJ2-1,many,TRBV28,CASSAPTESNEQFF,TGTGCCAGCAGTGCCCCCACTGAATCTAATGAGCAGTTCTTC
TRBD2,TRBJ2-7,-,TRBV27,CASSLAGTSGFYEQYF,TGTGCCAGCAGTTTAGCAGGCACTAGCGGTTTTTACGAGCAGTACTTC
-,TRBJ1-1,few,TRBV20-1,CSARDSGSGTEAFF,TGCAGTGCTAGAGATAGCGGGAGTGGGACTGAAGCTTTCTTT
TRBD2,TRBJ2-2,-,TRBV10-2,CASTRPASGGQRNTGELFF,TGCGCCAGCACCCGGCCGGCTAGCGGGGGGCAGCGGAACACCGGGGAGCTGTTTTTT
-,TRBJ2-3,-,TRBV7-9,CASSRAGDGTDTQYF,TGTGCCAGCAGCCGCGCAGGGGACGGCACAGATACGCAGTATTTT
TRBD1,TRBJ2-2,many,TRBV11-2,CASSSRQGNTGELFF,TGTGCCAGCAGCTCGCGACAGGGCAACACCGGGGAGCTGTTTTTT
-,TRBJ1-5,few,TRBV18,CASSPHGGSGQPQHF,TGTGCCAGCTCACCACATGGGGGTTCGGGTCAGCCCCAGCATTTT
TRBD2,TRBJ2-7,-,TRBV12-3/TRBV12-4,CASSHTSGSSYEQYF,TGTGCCAGCAGTCACACTAGCGGGAGCTCCTACGAGCAGTACTTC
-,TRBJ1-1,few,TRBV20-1,CSARSGGDTEAFF,TGCAGTGCTAGGTCTGGGGGGGACACTGAAGCTTTCTTT
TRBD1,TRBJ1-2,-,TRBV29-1,CSVAQGIGGTEFVNYGYTF,TGCAGCGTTGCCCAAGGGATTGGGGGGACAGAGTTTGTTAACTATGGCTACACCTTC
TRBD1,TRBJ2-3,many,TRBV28,CASSRIGVGQGRTDTQYF,TGTGCCAGCAGTCGAATAGGAGTTGGACAGGGTCGCACAGATACGCAGTATTTT
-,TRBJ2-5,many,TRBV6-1,CASVDSGRQRTQYF,TGTGCCAGCGTAGATTCGGGCAGACAACGGACCCAGTACTTC
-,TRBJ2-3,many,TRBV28,CASSSGLSTDTQYF,TGTGCCAGCAGTTCGGGGCTGAGCACAGATACGCAGTATTTT
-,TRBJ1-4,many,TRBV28,CASSPPLGAGSEKLFF,TGTGCCAGCAGTCCCCCCCTGGGGGCGGGGAGTGAAAAACTGTTTTTT
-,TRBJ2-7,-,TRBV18,CASSPGPGLEGGYEQYF,TGTGCCAGCTCACCAGGCCCCGGTCTTGAGGGGGGCTACGAGCAGTACTTC
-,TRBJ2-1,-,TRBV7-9,CASSLVDGGQFF,TGTGCCAGCAGCTTAGTGGATGGGGGGCAGTTCTTC
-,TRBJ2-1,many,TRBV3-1,CASSQGLQAVNEQFF,TGTGCCAGCAGCCAAGGTTTGCAGGCTGTGAATGAGCAGTTCTTC
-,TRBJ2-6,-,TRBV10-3,CAISATNVLTF,TGTGCCATCAGTGCGACCAACGTCCTGACTTTC
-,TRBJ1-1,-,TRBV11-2,CASRSYPGEAFF,TGTGCCAGCAGGTCATACCCGGGTGAAGCTTTCTTT
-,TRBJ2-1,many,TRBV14,CASSRMSYNEQFF,TGTGCCAGCAGCAGGATGTCCTACAATGAGCAGTTCTTC
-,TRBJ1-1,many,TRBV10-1,CASSGTGPDTEAFF,TGCGCCAGCAGTGGAACAGGGCCTGACACTGAAGCTTTCTTT
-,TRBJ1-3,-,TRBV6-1,CASSPTRSGNTIYF,TGTGCCAGCTCTCCTACCCGCTCTGGAAACACCATATATTTT
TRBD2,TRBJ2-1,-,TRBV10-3,CAITPLAGGDNEQFF,TGTGCCATCACCCCCCTAGCGGGAGGTGACAATGAGCAGTTCTTC
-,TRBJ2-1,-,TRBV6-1,CASKGGYNEQFF,TGTGCCTCTAAGGGCGGGTACAATGAGCAGTTCTTC
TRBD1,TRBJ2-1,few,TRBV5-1,CASCFQGASYDEQFF,TGCGCCAGCTGCTTCCAGGGGGCTTCCTACGATGAGCAGTTCTTC
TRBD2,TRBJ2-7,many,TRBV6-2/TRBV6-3,CASIFGTSGGHEQYF,TGTGCCAGCATTTTCGGGACTAGCGGAGGACACGAGCAGTACTTC
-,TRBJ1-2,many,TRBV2,CASRWGGDGYTF,TGTGCCAGCAGGTGGGGCGGTGATGGCTACACCTTC
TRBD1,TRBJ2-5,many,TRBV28,CASSPYPDRVETQYF,TGTGCCAGCAGCCCCTACCCGGACAGGGTTGAGACCCAGTACTTC
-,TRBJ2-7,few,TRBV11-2,CASSSHRDSEQYF,TGTGCCAGCAGCTCGCACAGGGATAGCGAGCAGTACTTC
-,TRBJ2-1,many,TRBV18,CASSKLMADEQFF,TGTGCCAGCTCAAAACTGATGGCTGATGAGCAGTTCTTC